A selection of T cell receptor beta chains follows, all from one sample in a study of cytotoxic CD8 clonotypes in ibrutinib-treated CLL. Sequenced by immunoSEQ multiplex PCR; TCRdb stores in-frame clones only, minus some. The sample gives about 57,000 clones, 55% to 70% of which show up once; approximately 20% is in the top ten. The sample was PBMCs, taken after 24 months of ibrutinib treatment. The receptor set was obtained from a human donor with chronic lymphocytic leukemia. Each CDR3 is given without its conserved first and last residue. Fields, in order: V gene, J gene, CDR3 protein.

V gene: TRBV28; J gene: TRBJ1-2; CDR3 protein: ASGTNGYT
V gene: TRBV2; J gene: TRBJ2-5; CDR3 protein: ASSEGDWAEETQY
V gene: TRBV5-1; J gene: TRBJ2-4; CDR3 protein: ASSLVSGAENIQY
V gene: TRBV6-6; J gene: TRBJ2-2; CDR3 protein: ASSYSGGGELF
V gene: TRBV18; J gene: TRBJ1-2; CDR3 protein: ASSPAGQGVGYT
V gene: TRBV28; J gene: TRBJ1-1; CDR3 protein: ASSDRTGWNTEAF
V gene: TRBV18; J gene: TRBJ1-5; CDR3 protein: ASSLRSNQPQH
V gene: TRBV5-4; J gene: TRBJ1-6; CDR3 protein: ASTSLSRGNSPLH
V gene: TRBV15; J gene: TRBJ2-3; CDR3 protein: ATSRDGLAGPPDTQY
V gene: TRBV19; J gene: TRBJ1-5; CDR3 protein: ASINGGVSNQPQH
V gene: TRBV6-5; J gene: TRBJ1-2; CDR3 protein: ASSSRDGRGYT
V gene: TRBV6-1; J gene: TRBJ2-7; CDR3 protein: AISEPRQPYTYEQY
V gene: TRBV27; J gene: TRBJ2-1; CDR3 protein: ASSYYQGGNEQF
V gene: TRBV6-6; J gene: TRBJ2-3; CDR3 protein: ASSSRLAGGTDTQY
V gene: TRBV6-5; J gene: TRBJ2-3; CDR3 protein: ASSERQTQY
V gene: TRBV9; J gene: TRBJ1-3; CDR3 protein: ASSAGFSGNTIY
V gene: TRBV14; J gene: TRBJ2-5; CDR3 protein: ASSQEGRGTFYETQY
V gene: TRBV2; J gene: TRBJ1-5; CDR3 protein: ASTRPLPGEPQH
V gene: TRBV30; J gene: TRBJ2-5; CDR3 protein: AWSVRGPGETQY
V gene: TRBV18; J gene: TRBJ1-1; CDR3 protein: ASSPIQNTEAF
V gene: TRBV15; J gene: TRBJ2-2; CDR3 protein: ATSRPGLAGGAPRGELF
V gene: TRBV5-1; J gene: TRBJ2-7; CDR3 protein: ASSSWTLAGPYEQY
V gene: TRBV5-1; J gene: TRBJ1-3; CDR3 protein: ASSPTGGSSGNTIY
V gene: TRBV5-6; J gene: TRBJ2-3; CDR3 protein: ASTHRTSGRPDTQY
V gene: TRBV5-6; J gene: TRBJ2-3; CDR3 protein: ASSERIATQY
V gene: TRBV27; J gene: TRBJ2-6; CDR3 protein: ASSFRGTRLSGANVLT
V gene: TRBV5-1; J gene: TRBJ2-5; CDR3 protein: ASSLTGTRETQY
V gene: TRBV30; J gene: TRBJ2-1; CDR3 protein: AWSGHVNEQF
V gene: TRBV19; J gene: TRBJ2-1; CDR3 protein: ASSTRAGAGNEQF
V gene: TRBV15; J gene: TRBJ1-1; CDR3 protein: ATSRDPGVGAF
V gene: TRBV14; J gene: TRBJ2-1; CDR3 protein: ASSQDRLTGPRSHNEQF
V gene: TRBV30; J gene: TRBJ2-1; CDR3 protein: AWVPGASNEQF